This entry lists 13 T cell receptor beta chains sequenced from one sample in a study of blood T cell repertoires in COVID-19. Clones were sequenced by immunoSEQ multiplex PCR, and TCRdb holds only the in-frame ones, with some missing. This table holds approximately 200,000 clones, around 86% found once. The sample taken for sequencing was peripheral blood. These receptors came from a man between 45 and 60 years old with acute or convalescent COVID-19.

The chain carries TRBV19 and TRBJ2-5, with D possibly matching TRBD1 (5 bases). V shed 3 bases and J shed 5 bases, with 13 bases lying between them. Looked up from germline, CDR1 is LNHDA and CDR2 is SQIVND (reference sequence). There are 14 residues in the CDR3. In nucleotides, the CDR3 is TGTGCCAGTAGTATGAGCAGGGCGAGGGAGACCCAGTACTTC. Protein sequence: CASSMSRARETQYF.

This chain connects TRBV7-9 to TRBJ2-3; D unclear. Germline loops: CDR1 SEHNR, CDR2 FQNEAQ (reference sequence). V shed 2 bases and J shed 5 bases, with 5 bases lying between them. The CDR3 spans 12 residues. CDR3 nucleotide sequence: TGTGCCAGCAGCTTATCACTAGATACGCAGTATTTT. It yields the protein CASSLSLDTQYF.

This clone was recorded only once. V gene TRBV6-5 combines with J gene TRBJ2-5, with 7 bases aligning to TRBD1. V was clipped by 6 bases and J by 2 bases; unmatched bases: 6. The CDR3 has 14 amino acids. CDR1 and CDR2 from the germline V gene are MNHEY and SVGAGI. This chain's CDR3 is CASSRDSRQETQYF. CDR3 bases: TGTGCCAGCAGCCGGGACAGCCGTCAAGAGACCCAGTACTTC.

J is TRBJ1-2 and V is TRBV6-5, with D uncertain. The V end lost 0 bases, the J end lost 6 bases, and 14 bases lay between the germline ends. Germline V lookup: CDR1 MNHEY, CDR2 SVGAGI. CDR3 length: 15 residues. CDR3 protein: CASSYSRQPRHGYTF. In DNA form, the CDR3 reads TGTGCCAGCAGTTACTCACGCCAGCCCAGGCATGGCTACACCTTC.

V usage is TRBV18 and J usage is TRBJ1-5, with 12 bases lining up with TRBD1. With 3 bases clipped from V and 1 base from J, the junction kept 13 bases outside the gene matches. Germline lookup yields CDR1 KGHSH and CDR2 LQKENI. The CDR3 contains 20 residues. The CDR3 region has the DNA TGTGCCAGCTCACCCTCGAGGGGGACAGGGGGCGAGGGCAGCAATCAGCCCCAGCATTTT. It codes for CASSPSRGTGGEGSNQPQHF.

The chain couples TRBV6-5 to TRBJ1-5; the D gene is possibly TRBD1 (5 bases). V was shortened by 6 bases and J by 15 bases, with 15 bases between the two germline ends. This CDR3 has 11 residues. CDR1 and CDR2 (germline): MNHEY, SVGAGI. CDR3 in DNA: TGTGCCAGCAGCGGTAGAGGACAACTGCATTTT. Its translation is CASSGRGQLHF.

V usage is TRBV3-1 (or the pseudogene TRBV3-2) and J usage is TRBJ1-1, with 7 bases fitting TRBD1. The CDR3 is made up of 13 amino acids. J was trimmed by 10 bases and V by 4 bases; bases with no gene match: 9. CDR1 and CDR2 from the germline V gene are LGHDT and YNNKEL (reference sequence). The CDR3 nucleotides are TGTGCCAGCAGCCTTTCTACAGGGGATGTAGCTTTCTTT. This codes for CASSLSTGDVAFF.

The V and J genes are TRBV5-5 and TRBJ1-1, with D tentatively TRBD1 (5 bases). From germline, CDR1 is SGHKS and CDR2 YYEKEE (reference sequence). Trimming took 0 bases from V and 8 from J, leaving 14 bases between them. The CDR3 has 14 amino acids. The DNA for the CDR3 is TGTGCCAGCAGCTTGGCAGCGGGACCTACCGAAGCTTTCTTT. Its translation: CASSLAAGPTEAFF.

This chain links TRBV5-1 with TRBJ2-4; D gene unclear. This CDR3 contains 12 residues. The germline gives CDR1 SGHRS, CDR2 YFSETQ. Trimming took off 0 bases at V and 6 bases at J, with 4 bases between the two ends. CDR3 loop: CASSLDRNIQYF. CDR3 nucleotide sequence: TGCGCCAGCAGCTTGGACAGAAACATTCAGTACTTC.

This clone has a single count. J is TRBJ1-6 and V is TRBV14; no reliable D call. From germline, CDR1 is SGHDN and CDR2 FVKESK. This CDR3 has 13 amino acids. The ends were cut back, 6 bases at V and 7 bases at J, with 10 bases in the middle. CDR3 nucleotides: TGTGCCAGCAGTCGTGCCCAGAATTCACCCCTCCACTTT. Its protein is CASSRAQNSPLHF.

The chain recombines TRBV7-9 with TRBJ1-2; TRBD1 agrees at 10 bases. This CDR3 comprises 17 residues. Germline assignment: CDR1 SEHNR and CDR2 FQNEAQ (reference sequence). V dropped 2 bases and J dropped 2; count of bases not matched to a gene: 8. The CDR3 sequence is CASSLQFGGQGNYGYTF. The CDR3 DNA reads as TGTGCCAGCAGCTTACAATTTGGGGGACAGGGGAACTATGGCTACACCTTC.

This chain joins TRBV21-1 and TRBJ1-2; TRBD1, as called in the table, went unchecked against the DNA. TRBV21-1 counts as a pseudogene. This CDR3 has 14 amino acids. The CDR3 DNA follows: TGTGCCAGCAGCAAAGGACAGGGGGACTATGGCTACACCTTC. Amino acids: CASSKGQGDYGYTF.

The chain has TRBV9 and TRBJ2-1; 8 positions agree with TRBD2. The CDR3 has 16 residues. Germline CDR1 SGDLS, CDR2 YYNGEE. V lost 2 bases to trimming and J lost 0 bases; unmatched junction nucleotides: 4. CDR3 protein: CASSVISGASYNEQFF. DNA for the CDR3: TGTGCCAGCAGCGTTATTAGCGGGGCCTCCTACAATGAGCAGTTCTTC.